The 26 T cell receptor beta chains reported below all come from one sample, sequenced in a study of blood T cell repertoires in COVID-19. TCRdb keeps only in-frame clones here, not all; method: immunoSEQ multiplex PCR. The table has 300,000 to 400,000 clones, around nine tenths seen once. The sequenced sample consisted of peripheral blood. The receptor set was obtained from a woman in her sixties or seventies with COVID-19, enrolled during active disease.

V usage is TRBV30 and J usage is TRBJ1-2, with TRBD1 matching over 9 bases. CDR1 and CDR2 (germline): GTSNPN, SVGIG (reference sequence). V shed 2 bases and J 6 bases; nucleotides not matched to a gene: 4. The CDR3 sequence is 13 residues long. The CDR3 region has the DNA TGTGCCTGGAGTCCCGGGACAGGGAATGGCTACACCTTC. It is translated as CAWSPGTGNGYTF.

This chain joins TRBV7-2 and TRBJ2-1, with 8 nucleotides matching TRBD2. Germline values: CDR1 SGHTA, CDR2 FQGNSA. This CDR3 is 16 amino acids long. Trimming removed 2 bases from V and 0 bases from J; junction bases left unmatched: 3. The CDR3 loop is CASSLTGTSSYNEQFF. CDR3 nucleotides: TGTGCCAGCAGCTTAACCGGGACTAGCTCCTACAATGAGCAGTTCTTC. The full variable domain, with the rest looked up from reference TRBV7-2 and TRBJ2-1, is GAGVSQSPSNKVTEKGKDVELRCDPISGHTALYWYRQSLGQGLEFLIYFQGNSAPDKSGLPSDRFSAERTGGSVSTLTIQRTQQEDSAVYLCASSLTGTSSYNEQFFGPGTRLTVL.

V is TRBV21-1 and J is TRBJ1-2; whether TRBD1, the table's D call, matches the DNA was not checked. TRBV21-1 is designated a pseudogene. The CDR3 is made up of 15 amino acids. Written as DNA, the CDR3 is TGTGCCAGCAACGGATGGCACAGGGAGAACTATGGCTACACCTTC. Amino acids: CASNGWHRENYGYTF.

This clone was seen once. V is TRBV5-1 and J is TRBJ2-3; TRBD2 matches 7 bases. This CDR3 spans 14 amino acids. The germline CDR1 and CDR2 sequences are SGHRS and YFSETQ. The junction had 4 bases not matched to a gene; V was cut back by 0 bases and J by 6 bases. In DNA form, the CDR3 reads TGCGCCAGCAGCTTGGTCGCGGGGGATGATACGCAGTATTTT. Amino acid sequence: CASSLVAGDDTQYF.

This chain connects TRBV30 to TRBJ1-5; 7 nucleotides agree with TRBD1. The V and J ends lost 0 bases and 3 bases, in that order; junction bases with no gene match: 11. This CDR3 contains 17 residues. Per germline, CDR1 GTSNPN and CDR2 SVGIG (reference sequence). In nucleotides, the CDR3 is TGTGCCTGGAGTGTACGTATGTGGGGACAGTCCAATCAGCCCCAGCATTTT. It codes for CAWSVRMWGQSNQPQHF.

The count of this clone is one. The chain is built from TRBV19 and TRBJ2-3; the match to TRBD2 covers 7 bases. The CDR3 covers 14 residues. The germline V gene encodes CDR1 LNHDA and CDR2 SQIVND (reference sequence). J gave up 11 bases and V 3 bases, and 11 bases lay outside the gene matches. As DNA, the CDR3 is TGTGCCAGTAGTATGGCTAGCGGCGCTTGGATGCAGTATTTT. Translating gives CASSMASGAWMQYF.

This clone came up once. This rearrangement joins TRBV19 to TRBJ1-3; 8 bases line up with TRBD1. There are 13 residues in the CDR3. Losses at the gene ends were 6 bases for V and 4 bases for J; bases not matched to a gene: 2. Germline loops: CDR1 LNHDA, CDR2 SQIVND (reference sequence). The CDR3 loop is CASRQGGGNTIYF. DNA for the CDR3: TGTGCCAGTAGACAGGGGGGAGGAAACACCATATATTTT.

The gene calls are TRBV7-9 and TRBJ2-2, with a possible D match to TRBD2 (5 bases). Germline lookup yields CDR1 SEHNR and CDR2 FQNEAQ (reference sequence). This CDR3 spans 15 amino acids. With 4 bases removed from V and 4 bases from J, the gap between germline ends came to 13 bases. The CDR3 DNA follows: TGTGCCAGCAGCTGGACTTCAACCCGCACCGGGGAGCTGTTTTTT. It translates to CASSWTSTRTGELFF.

The chain employs TRBV7-9 and TRBJ2-7; 12 bases fit TRBD2. Germline CDR1 reads SEHNR; CDR2 reads FQNEAQ (reference sequence). With V trimmed by 5 bases and J by 2 bases, 7 bases remained unmatched. This CDR3 spans 16 amino acids. The CDR3 sequence is CASSPSGGATAYEQYF. CDR3 nucleotides: TGTGCCAGCAGCCCTAGCGGGGGGGCGACCGCCTACGAGCAGTACTTC.

The J gene is TRBJ1-4, the V gene TRBV19; TRBD1 agrees at 9 bases. Unmatched junction bases numbered 10, after V lost 5 bases and J lost 6 bases. The germline V gene has CDR1 LNHDA and CDR2 SQIVND (reference sequence). This CDR3 is 16 amino acids long. For the CDR3, the DNA is TGTGCCAGTAGTTCCACGCCGGGACAGGGTTATGAAAAACTGTTTTTT. Encoded protein: CASSSTPGQGYEKLFF.

This chain connects TRBV28 to TRBJ2-1; TRBD2 matches 15 bases. V lost 1 base and J lost 10; bases outside the gene matches: 5. The CDR3 consists of 16 residues. Germline V gene sequence: CDR1 MDHEN, CDR2 SYDVKM. This CDR3 reads CASSLYGGLAGGEQFF. The CDR3 coding sequence is TGTGCCAGCAGTTTATACGGCGGACTAGCGGGGGGGGAGCAGTTCTTC. Full variable domain (missing parts from reference TRBV28 and TRBJ2-1): DVKVTQSSRYLVKRTGEKVFLECVQDMDHENMFWYRQDPGLGLRLIYFSYDVKMKEKGDIPEGYSVSREKKERFSLILESASTNQTSMYLCASSLYGGLAGGEQFFGPGTRLTVL.

The chain combines TRBV7-2 with TRBJ1-1, with a tentative D call TRBD1 (5 bases). Trimming pared 5 bases from V and 1 base from J, leaving 8 bases between. There are 13 residues in the CDR3. Per germline, CDR1 SGHTA and CDR2 FQGNSA. The CDR3 loop is CASSTDRNTEAFF. The CDR3 bases are TGTGCCAGCAGCACCGACAGGAACACTGAAGCTTTCTTT.

This clone appeared a few times. The V and J genes are TRBV5-1 and TRBJ1-2; 8 bases map to TRBD1. Germline loops: CDR1 SGHRS, CDR2 YFSETQ. The CDR3 totals 15 residues. J gave up 4 bases and V 4 bases, and 9 bases lay outside the gene matches. CDR3 sequence reads: CASSPGGQAIYGYTF. CDR3 sequence (DNA): TGCGCCAGCAGCCCCGGGGGACAGGCTATCTATGGCTACACCTTC.

The rearrangement uses TRBV2 and TRBJ2-2, with D possibly being TRBD2 (6 bases). Germline CDR1 and CDR2: SNHLY and FYNNEI. Trimming shortened V by 0 bases and J by 1 base, and 9 bases separated the two germline ends. This CDR3 has 16 amino acids. CDR3 sequence reads: CASSEAEGRNTGELFF. In DNA, the CDR3 is TGTGCCAGCAGTGAAGCGGAGGGTAGGAACACCGGGGAGCTGTTTTTT.

The genes are TRBV19 and TRBJ1-2, with a tentative D call TRBD1 (5 bases). The germline gives CDR1 LNHDA, CDR2 SQIVND (reference sequence). V was shortened by 5 bases and J by 5 bases, with 21 bases between the two germline ends. There are 16 residues in the CDR3. CDR3 nucleotides: TGTGCCAGTAGTTCCTCATCAGGGTTTCCGTCTTATGGCTACACCTTC. As protein: CASSSSSGFPSYGYTF.

V gene TRBV28 combines with J gene TRBJ1-6; D is unclear. Germline values: CDR1 MDHEN, CDR2 SYDVKM. This CDR3 has 14 residues. V was shortened by 3 bases and J by 12 bases, with 15 bases between the two germline ends. The CDR3: CASSFTGPRGPLHF. The CDR3 DNA sequence: TGTGCCAGCAGTTTTACGGGCCCCCGGGGACCCCTCCACTTT.

This clone was observed a handful of times. The chain recombines TRBV28 with TRBJ1-5; D uncertain. The CDR3 runs 15 residues. V shed 6 bases and J shed 0 bases, with 12 bases lying between them. The germline V gene has CDR1 MDHEN and CDR2 SYDVKM. The CDR3 sequence: CASSTQVSSNQPQHF. The DNA for the CDR3 is TGTGCCAGCAGCACACAAGTTTCTAGCAATCAGCCCCAGCATTTT.

V usage is TRBV7-2 and J usage is TRBJ2-3; TRBD2 matches at 7 bases. After removal of 5 bases from V and 4 bases from J, the junction contained 6 bases not matched to a gene. This CDR3 is 14 amino acids long. CDR1 SGHTA and CDR2 FQGNSA come from the germline V gene. The CDR3 DNA sequence: TGTGCCAGCAGCCCTGATAGCGGGTCAGATACGCAGTATTTT. It specifies CASSPDSGSDTQYF.

The chain carries TRBV10-3 and TRBJ1-1; 8 bases are a match to TRBD1. Trimming cost V 11 bases and J 2 bases; bases outside gene matches: 7. Germline V lookup: CDR1 ENHRY, CDR2 SYGVKD. CDR3 size: 13 residues. Here the CDR3 reads CAAQDRVNTEAFF. The CDR3 coding sequence is TGTGCCGCGCAGGACAGGGTAAACACTGAAGCTTTCTTT.

The chain joins TRBV7-3 to TRBJ1-1; 8 bases match TRBD1. V was clipped by 6 bases and J by 0 bases; unmatched bases: 6. The CDR3 extends over 15 amino acids. Germline values: CDR1 SGHTA, CDR2 FQGTGA. CDR3 in amino acids: CASSPGQGLNTEAFF. For the CDR3, the DNA is TGTGCCAGCAGTCCTGGACAGGGTTTGAACACTGAAGCTTTCTTT.

The chain is built from TRBV6-5 and TRBJ1-2, with 9 nucleotides matching TRBD1. Per germline, CDR1 MNHEY and CDR2 SVGAGI. The CDR3 has 14 amino acids. V lost 4 bases to trimming and J lost 5 bases; unmatched junction nucleotides: 5. Written as DNA, the CDR3 is TGTGCCAGCAGTTTAGGGACAGGGATTTATGGCTACACCTTC. Translated: CASSLGTGIYGYTF.

V is TRBV6-5 and J is TRBJ2-1, with D tentatively TRBD1 (6 bases). Trimming pared 6 bases from V and 2 bases from J, leaving 14 bases between. Germline V gives CDR1 MNHEY, CDR2 SVGAGI. The CDR3 extends over 15 amino acids. CDR3 loop: CASSTTGFAYNEQFF. Here the CDR3 DNA reads TGTGCCAGCAGCACAACAGGGTTCGCCTACAATGAGCAGTTCTTC.

Comment on this clone: This same CDR3 is encoded by further DNA sequences in the sample. The genes are TRBV24-1 and TRBJ1-4, with 9 bases fitting TRBD1. The CDR3 spans 15 residues. CDR1 KGHDR and CDR2 SFDVKD come from the germline V gene. V trimming: 3 bases; J trimming: 7 bases; junction bases outside the gene matches: 5. For the CDR3, the DNA is TGTGCCACCAGTGATCCACAGGGGGCGGGTGAAAAACTGTTTTTT. This encodes CATSDPQGAGEKLFF.

This chain connects TRBV10-1 to TRBJ1-6, with D unresolved. The V gene's germline CDR1 is WNHNN and CDR2 SYGVQD (reference sequence). CDR3 length equals 14 residues. Trimming removed 1 base from V and 7 bases from J, with 8 bases in between. The CDR3 DNA sequence: TGCGCCAGCAGTGAGTACAGCCGGAATTCACCCCTCCACTTT. This translates into CASSEYSRNSPLHF.

The chain employs TRBV30 and TRBJ1-2; D call uncertain. The length of the CDR3 is 10 residues. Trimming took off 8 bases at V and 8 bases at J, with 12 bases between the two ends. CDR1 is GTSNPN, CDR2 SVGIG, per germline (reference sequence). This chain's CDR3 is CAGAGKGYTF. The CDR3 DNA follows: TGTGCCGGCGCGGGAAAGGGCTACACCTTC. The full variable domain, with the rest looked up from reference TRBV30 and TRBJ1-2, is SQTIHQWPATLVQPVGSPLSLECTVEGTSNPNLYWYRQAAGRGLQLLFYSVGIGQISSEVPQNLSASRPQDRQFILSSKKLLLSDSGFYLCAGAGKGYTFGSGTRLTVV.

Comment on this clone: This specimen includes other DNA sequences encoding the same CDR3. V usage is TRBV4-1 and J usage is TRBJ1-1; D ambiguous. The germline CDR1 and CDR2 sequences are MGHRA and YSYEKL. This CDR3 has 14 residues. The V end lost 1 base, the J end lost 1 base, and 7 bases lay between the germline ends. The CDR3 region has the DNA TGCGCCAGCAGCCAAGGGCCAGGGAACACTGAAGCTTTCTTT. As protein: CASSQGPGNTEAFF.